The clone carrying this T cell receptor beta chain showed up just once. Germline lookup yields CDR1 SNHLY and CDR2 FYNNEI. The CDR3 contains 16 residues. V shed 3 bases and J 1 base; nucleotides not matched to a gene: 3. Original data processing: Estimates of nucleated cell counts were drawn from the amplification of reference gene primers. Sequencing was performed with immunoSEQ multiplex PCR; in TCRdb, only in-frame clones are kept and a portion is missing. The V and J calls and clone size are taken from that table; D and trimming were inferred from the DNA. The data contain some 270,000 clones, around 85% of them singletons. This entry belongs to a study of blood T cell repertoires in COVID-19. Study-level information: Sites in the United States, Italy and Spain provided acute and convalescent COVID-19 samples. The analysed material was cDNA or gDNA that came from T cells, B-cell-depleted T cells, or PBMCs.

The sequenced sample was peripheral blood. The chain joins TRBV2 to TRBJ2-2, with 9 bases identical to TRBD2. The sequence derives from a human donor with COVID-19, enrolled during active disease. The donor label of this sample is uncertain. The CDR3, as DNA: TGTGCCAGCAGTGAGTCACTAGCGGGGAACACCGGGGAGCTGTTTTTT. Translation gives CASSESLAGNTGELFF.